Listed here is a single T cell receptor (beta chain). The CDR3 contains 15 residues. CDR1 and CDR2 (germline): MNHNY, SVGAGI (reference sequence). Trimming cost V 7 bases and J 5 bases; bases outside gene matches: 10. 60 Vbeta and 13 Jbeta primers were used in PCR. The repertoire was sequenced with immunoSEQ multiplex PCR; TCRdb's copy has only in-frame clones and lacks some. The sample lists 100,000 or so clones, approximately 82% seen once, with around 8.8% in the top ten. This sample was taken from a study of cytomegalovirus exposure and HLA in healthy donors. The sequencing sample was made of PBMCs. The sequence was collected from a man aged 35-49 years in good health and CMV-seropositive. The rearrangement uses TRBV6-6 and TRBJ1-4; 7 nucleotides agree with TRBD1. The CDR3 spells CASTFSGTANEKLFF. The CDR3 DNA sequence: TGTGCCAGCACTTTCTCCGGGACAGCGAATGAAAAACTGTTTTTT.